These 32 T cell receptor beta chains were sequenced from one sample in a study of blood T cell repertoires in COVID-19. Libraries were prepared by immunoSEQ multiplex PCR; TCRdb keeps only in-frame clonotypes and omits some of them. This sample has some 320,000 clones; 85% occur once, and the top ten carry under 2%. The material sequenced was PBMCs or T cells enriched from blood (not recorded which). These receptors originate from a woman younger than 45 who had been exposed to COVID-19.

Here the CDR3 reads CASRRSGGETQYF. CDR3 nucleotide sequence: TGTGCCAGTAGGCGTTCTGGGGGGGAGACCCAGTACTTC. The rearrangement uses TRBV19 and TRBJ2-5; maybe TRBD2 (6 bases). The CDR3 covers 13 residues. V lost 6 bases and J 5 bases, leaving 13 bases between the germline ends. CDR1 and CDR2 (germline): LNHDA, SQIVND (reference sequence).

The J gene is TRBJ1-6, the V gene TRBV29-1, with a possible D match to TRBD1 (6 bases). CDR1 is SQVTM and CDR2 is ANQGSEA in the germline V gene. There are 15 residues in the CDR3. The V and J ends lost 4 bases and 7 bases respectively, with 17 bases between them. The CDR3 DNA sequence: TGCAGCGTTGGTCTGGCAGGGGTTAGGAATTCACCCCTCCACTTT. Its protein product is CSVGLAGVRNSPLHF.

The chain carries TRBV7-2 and TRBJ1-4, with 11 bases that match TRBD1. Germline CDR1 is SGHTA and CDR2 is FQGNSA. The CDR3 spans 15 residues. Trimming cost V 5 bases and J 7 bases; bases outside gene matches: 6. The CDR3 region is CASSPTGTGGEKLFF. DNA of the CDR3: TGTGCCAGCAGCCCTACTGGGACAGGGGGTGAAAAACTGTTTTTT.

CDR3 region: CASSELAGGITDTQYF. The CDR3 nucleotides read TGTGCCAGCAGCGAACTAGCGGGGGGGATCACAGATACGCAGTATTTT. The chain carries TRBV11-2 and TRBJ2-3; 13 bases agree with TRBD2. The germline CDR1 and CDR2 sequences are SGHAT and FQNNGV. Trimming removed 5 bases from V and 2 bases from J; junction bases left unmatched: 4. This CDR3 contains 16 residues.

This rearrangement joins TRBV6-1 to TRBJ1-6; possible D gene TRBD1, 5 bases. There are 16 residues in the CDR3. Between the trimmed V and J ends, which lost 1 base and 6 bases, there was a span of 13 bases. Germline V CDR1 and CDR2: MNHNS, SASEGT. In nucleotides, the CDR3 is TGTGCCAGCAGTGAAGGGGGAAAGGGGTTTAATTCACCCCTCCACTTT. This codes for CASSEGGKGFNSPLHF.

V usage is TRBV3-1 (or the pseudogene TRBV3-2) and J usage is TRBJ2-7; D may be TRBD1 (5 bases). Germline loops: CDR1 LGHDT, CDR2 YNNKEL (reference sequence). The V end lost 4 bases, the J end lost 2 bases, and 9 bases lay between the germline ends. CDR3 length: 13 residues. The CDR3 sequence: CASSRQPTYEQYF. As DNA, the CDR3 is TGTGCCAGCAGCCGACAGCCTACCTACGAGCAGTACTTC.

This clone was recorded a few times. The sample carries other DNA sequences with the same CDR3. The V call is TRBV4-1, the J call TRBJ2-5, with TRBD1 matching 9 bases. The germline CDR1 and CDR2 sequences are MGHRA and YSYEKL. The CDR3 sequence is 15 residues long. The V and J ends lost 0 bases and 5 bases, in that order; junction bases with no gene match: 4. DNA for the CDR3: TGCGCCAGCAGCCAAGATGGACAGGGGACGGAGACCCAGTACTTC. Residues: CASSQDGQGTETQYF.

This chain joins TRBV29-1 and TRBJ1-2; D call uncertain. Trimming took 3 bases from V and 3 from J, leaving 11 bases between them. The germline V gene encodes CDR1 SQVTM and CDR2 ANQGSEA. The CDR3 runs to 13 residues. CDR3 DNA sequence: TGCAGCGTTGATCGGGGTTCGTACTATGGCTACACCTTC. Its protein product is CSVDRGSYYGYTF.

The V and J genes are TRBV3-1 (or the pseudogene TRBV3-2) and TRBJ2-1, with TRBD2 matching 8 bases. The V and J ends lost 0 bases and 9 bases, in that order; junction bases with no gene match: 7. This CDR3 spans 15 amino acids. Germline values: CDR1 LGHDT, CDR2 YNNKEL (reference sequence). CDR3 DNA: TGTGCCAGCAGCCAAGATAGGGCGGGAGGAGGTGAGCAGTTCTTC. This translates into CASSQDRAGGGEQFF.

The rearrangement uses TRBV2 and TRBJ2-1, with TRBD2 matching 9 bases. The CDR3 totals 16 residues. The germline V gene encodes CDR1 SNHLY and CDR2 FYNNEI. J lost 1 base, V lost 8 bases, and 9 bases had no gene match. The CDR3 DNA is TGTGCCAGCTCTAGGGGACTAGCCGATTCCTACAATGAGCAGTTCTTC. Its protein is CASSRGLADSYNEQFF. Together with reference TRBV2 and TRBJ2-1, the CDR3 gives the full variable domain: EPEVTQTPSHQVTQMGQEVILRCVPISNHLYFYWYRQILGQKVEFLVSFYNNEISEKSEIFDDQFSVERPDGSNFTLKIRSTKLEDSAMYFCASSRGLADSYNEQFFGPGTRLTVL.

This clone has a handful of counts. The genes are TRBV4-1 and TRBJ2-7; 8 bases are a match to TRBD2. The CDR3 totals 15 residues. The V segment lost 4 bases and the J segment 2 bases; nucleotides outside the gene matches: 7. The germline V gene has CDR1 MGHRA and CDR2 YSYEKL. The CDR3 nucleotides are TGCGCCAGCAGCCCAGCTAGCGGGCTAGCCTACGAGCAGTACTTC. Amino acid sequence: CASSPASGLAYEQYF.

This clone was seen a handful of times. The chain joins TRBV2 to TRBJ2-7, with D possibly matching TRBD1 (6 bases). Germline values: CDR1 SNHLY, CDR2 FYNNEI. The CDR3 length is 13 residues. V was shortened by 6 bases and J by 3 bases, with 12 bases between the two germline ends. CDR3 nucleotides: TGTGCCAGCAGGCAGGGACAATACTACGAGCAGTACTTC. Translating it yields CASRQGQYYEQYF.

The chain has TRBV5-1 and TRBJ2-7, with 9 nucleotides matching TRBD1. V was clipped by 0 bases and J by 3 bases; unmatched bases: 4. The CDR3 extends over 15 amino acids. Germline values: CDR1 SGHRS, CDR2 YFSETQ. CDR3 nucleotides: TGCGCCAGCAGCTTGGATACAGGGGGCGGCTACGAGCAGTACTTC. Its translation is CASSLDTGGGYEQYF.

In its sample, this clone was seen once. The rearrangement uses TRBV29-1 and TRBJ2-3; 8 bases agree with TRBD1. The CDR3 runs to 13 residues. Germline trimming cut 6 bases from V and 4 bases from J; bases unmatched to any gene: 6. Germline V gene sequence: CDR1 SQVTM, CDR2 ANQGSEA. Here the CDR3 DNA reads TGCAGCGTGGACGGACAGGGACCAGATACGCAGTATTTT. Amino acid sequence: CSVDGQGPDTQYF.

The chain uses TRBV6-5 and TRBJ1-2, with 12 bases aligning to TRBD1. CDR1 and CDR2 from the germline V gene are MNHEY and SVGAGI. With 6 bases clipped from V and 6 bases from J, the junction kept 2 bases outside the gene matches. The CDR3 is 13 residues long. The CDR3 spells CASRGTGGDGYTF. The DNA of the CDR3 is TGTGCCAGCAGGGGGACAGGGGGCGATGGCTACACCTTC.

With respect to this clone: Other DNA variants within this sample encode the same CDR3. Written as DNA, the CDR3 is TGTGCCAGCAGCTCACCGGGACAGGGGGATGAAAAACTGTTTTTT. Residues: CASSSPGQGDEKLFF. The chain carries TRBV28 and TRBJ1-4, with 11 bases aligning to TRBD1. Trimming took 6 bases from V and 6 from J; bases not matched to a gene: 6. The CDR3 extends over 15 amino acids. Germline V gene lookup returns CDR1 MDHEN and CDR2 SYDVKM.

CDR3 region: CASSLGQSGPNEKLFF. The CDR3 DNA reads TGTGCCAGCAGCCTGGGACAGTCAGGGCCTAATGAAAAACTGTTTTTT. The chain is built from TRBV11-2 and TRBJ1-4; 7 bases agree with TRBD1. The V gene's germline CDR1 is SGHAT and CDR2 FQNNGV. V shed 5 bases, J shed 3 bases, and the junction held 9 bases outside the gene matches. The CDR3 consists of 16 residues.

J is TRBJ2-3 and V is TRBV5-6; the match to TRBD2 covers 8 bases. The CDR3 is 17 residues long. Per germline, CDR1 SGHDT and CDR2 YYEEEE. The trim removed 0 bases at V and 0 bases at J, leaving 6 bases unmatched. CDR3 sequence reads: CASSLVVAGSSTDTQYF. CDR3 in DNA: TGTGCCAGCAGCTTGGTGGTAGCGGGATCTAGCACAGATACGCAGTATTTT.

V usage is TRBV30 and J usage is TRBJ1-6; D uncertain. Looked up from germline, CDR1 is GTSNPN and CDR2 is SVGIG (reference sequence). The CDR3 runs to 15 residues. V shed 0 bases and J shed 6 bases, with 12 bases lying between them. CDR3 residues: CAWSVLRGVNSPLHF. The DNA of the CDR3 is TGTGCCTGGAGTGTACTCCGGGGAGTTAATTCACCCCTCCACTTT.

This clone was detected ten times or more. This sequence joins TRBV19 and TRBJ1-2; a weak D match, TRBD1 (6 bases). There are 14 residues in the CDR3. From germline, CDR1 is LNHDA and CDR2 SQIVND (reference sequence). Trimming stripped 3 bases from V and 8 bases from J, with 16 bases between. CDR3 amino acids: CASSIKGEGVGYTF. The DNA for the CDR3 is TGTGCCAGTAGTATTAAAGGGGAGGGGGTCGGCTACACCTTC.

The chain has TRBV5-6 and TRBJ1-2; 10 positions agree with TRBD1. V shed 5 bases, J shed 1 base, and the junction held 2 bases outside the gene matches. Germline loops: CDR1 SGHDT, CDR2 YYEEEE. The CDR3 length is 14 residues. In nucleotides, the CDR3 is TGTGCCAGCAGGGGACAGGGGAGTAACTATGGCTACACCTTC. Its translation: CASRGQGSNYGYTF.

The chain links TRBV5-4 to TRBJ1-2; D may be TRBD1 (5 bases). Germline CDR1 reads SGHNT; CDR2 reads YYREEE (reference sequence). Trimming removed 3 bases from V and 1 base from J, with 10 bases in between. This CDR3 is built from 14 residues. CDR3 region: CASSSTAFNYGYTF. The CDR3 nucleotides are TGTGCCAGCAGCTCGACAGCGTTTAACTATGGCTACACCTTC.

This sequence joins TRBV28 and TRBJ1-3; D remains ambiguous. V was cut by 4 bases and J by 8 bases, with 12 bases left in between. The CDR3 spans 13 residues. In germline, CDR1 is MDHEN, CDR2 SYDVKM. As DNA, the CDR3 is TGTGCCAGCAGTTCCTCCAGAGGAGACACCATATATTTT. Its protein product is CASSSSRGDTIYF. Variable domain in full (rest from reference TRBV28 and TRBJ1-3): DVKVTQSSRYLVKRTGEKVFLECVQDMDHENMFWYRQDPGLGLRLIYFSYDVKMKEKGDIPEGYSVSREKKERFSLILESASTNQTSMYLCASSSSRGDTIYFGEGSWLTVV.

The chain recombines TRBV12-3 or TRBV12-4 with TRBJ1-2; TRBD1 agrees at 7 bases. V trimming: 5 bases; J trimming: 13 bases; junction bases outside the gene matches: 10. CDR3 size: 12 residues. In nucleotides, the CDR3 is TGTGCCAGCAGTATCACCCCAGGGGGTCGCACCTTC. Protein product: CASSITPGGRTF.

This chain connects TRBV7-9 to TRBJ2-7, with a possible D match to TRBD1 (6 bases). V was cut by 6 bases and J by 0 bases, with 18 bases left in between. The germline CDR1 and CDR2 sequences are SEHNR and FQNEAQ (reference sequence). The CDR3 runs to 16 residues. The CDR3 region has the DNA TGTGCCAGCAGAAGTGAGCCGGGACAAAGCTCCTACGAGCAGTACTTC. Protein: CASRSEPGQSSYEQYF.

The chain links TRBV28 to TRBJ1-2; D possibly corresponds to TRBD1 (5 bases). Germline V lookup: CDR1 MDHEN, CDR2 SYDVKM. V gave up 6 bases and J gave up 7 bases, with 12 bases separating them. The CDR3 is 12 amino acids. CDR3 in amino acids: CASRVGLTGYTF. The DNA for the CDR3 is TGTGCCAGCAGGGTGGGGCTTACTGGCTACACCTTC.

This chain uses TRBV27 with TRBJ1-2, with D uncertain. The CDR3 totals 16 residues. V was clipped by 0 bases and J by 0 bases, with 11 bases between them. From germline, CDR1 is MNHEY and CDR2 SMNVEV (reference sequence). CDR3 coding DNA: TGTGCCAGCAGTTTATCTCCGGAGTTAGCTAACTATGGCTACACCTTC. Amino acids: CASSLSPELANYGYTF.

CDR3 DNA: TGTGCCAGCACCCCCTCTACGGGACTGCTCAATGAGCAGTTCTTC. It specifies CASTPSTGLLNEQFF. This chain connects TRBV7-3 to TRBJ2-1, with D possibly TRBD2 on 6 matching bases. The germline gives CDR1 SGHTA, CDR2 FQGTGA. This CDR3 has 15 residues. V lost 7 bases to trimming and J lost 6 bases, with 19 bases between them.

This rearrangement joins TRBV30 to TRBJ2-7; TRBD2 aligns across 9 bases. V shed 8 bases and J 5 bases; nucleotides not matched to a gene: 10. The germline V gene encodes CDR1 GTSNPN and CDR2 SVGIG (reference sequence). This CDR3 spans 13 amino acids. CDR3 residues: CAGSGTSSHEQYF. DNA of the CDR3: TGTGCCGGGTCCGGGACTAGCAGCCACGAGCAGTACTTC.

J is TRBJ2-7 and V is TRBV18; D unclear. V was trimmed by 3 bases and J by 3 bases, leaving 12 bases between them. This CDR3 comprises 14 residues. Germline V CDR1 and CDR2: KGHSH, LQKENI. In DNA form, the CDR3 reads TGTGCCAGCTCACCGCCCAGGTCAGGCTACGAGCAGTACTTC. Protein product: CASSPPRSGYEQYF.

V usage is TRBV6-1 and J usage is TRBJ1-3; D unresolved. Trimming stripped 3 bases from V and 0 bases from J, with 6 bases between. From germline, CDR1 is MNHNS and CDR2 SASEGT. The CDR3 loop spans 14 amino acids. CDR3 sequence reads: CASSDGLSGNTIYF. The CDR3 nucleotides are TGTGCCAGCAGTGATGGACTCTCTGGAAACACCATATATTTT.

The chain combines TRBV9 with TRBJ1-2, with 10 positions matching TRBD1. The CDR3 spans 14 residues. Germline values: CDR1 SGDLS, CDR2 YYNGEE. V was clipped by 4 bases and J by 6 bases; unmatched bases: 6. The CDR3 DNA follows: TGTGCCAGCAGCACACTGACAGGGGGCGATGGCTACACCTTC. Encoded protein: CASSTLTGGDGYTF.